This T cell receptor (beta chain) was sequenced during a study of CD8+CD57+ T cells in acquired aplastic anemia. Genomic DNA was employed as the template in profiling TCR beta VDJ and CDR3. TCRdb analysed the reads with MiXCR anew, one entry per CDR3 protein. The data hold approximately 200,000 distinct CDR3 sequences, with around 50% observed a single time. The CDR3 contains 13 residues. The germline V gene encodes CDR1 SEHNR and CDR2 FQNEAQ (reference sequence). Trimming removed 5 bases from V and 4 bases from J; junction bases left unmatched: 2. The chain couples TRBV7-9 to TRBJ2-3; TRBD1 matches 8 bases. The receptor comes from a human donor in good health, serving as a control. The sequencing sample was made of sorted CD4+, CD8+, or CD8+CD57+ T cells (not recorded which) from PBMCs. In DNA form, the CDR3 reads TGTGCCAGCAGCGGGGACAGGCCAGATACGCAGTATTTT. Amino acids: CASSGDRPDTQYF.